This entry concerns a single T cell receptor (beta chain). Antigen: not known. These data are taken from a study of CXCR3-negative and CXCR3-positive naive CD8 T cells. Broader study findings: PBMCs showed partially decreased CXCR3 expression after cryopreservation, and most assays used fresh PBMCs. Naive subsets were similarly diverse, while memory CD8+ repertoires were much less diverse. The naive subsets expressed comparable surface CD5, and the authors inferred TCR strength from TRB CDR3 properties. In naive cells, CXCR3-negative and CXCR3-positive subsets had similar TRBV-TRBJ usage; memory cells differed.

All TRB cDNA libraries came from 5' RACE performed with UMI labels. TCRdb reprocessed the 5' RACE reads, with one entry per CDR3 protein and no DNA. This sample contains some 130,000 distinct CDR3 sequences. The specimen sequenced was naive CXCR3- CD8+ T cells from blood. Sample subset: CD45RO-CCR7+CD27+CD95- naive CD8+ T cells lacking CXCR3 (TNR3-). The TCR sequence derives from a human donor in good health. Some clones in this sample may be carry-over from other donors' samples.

CDR3 in amino acids: CASSQVNSAYEQYF. V usage is TRBV14 and J usage is TRBJ2-7. The CDR3 length is 14 residues. Germline CDR1 and CDR2: SGHDN and FVKESK.